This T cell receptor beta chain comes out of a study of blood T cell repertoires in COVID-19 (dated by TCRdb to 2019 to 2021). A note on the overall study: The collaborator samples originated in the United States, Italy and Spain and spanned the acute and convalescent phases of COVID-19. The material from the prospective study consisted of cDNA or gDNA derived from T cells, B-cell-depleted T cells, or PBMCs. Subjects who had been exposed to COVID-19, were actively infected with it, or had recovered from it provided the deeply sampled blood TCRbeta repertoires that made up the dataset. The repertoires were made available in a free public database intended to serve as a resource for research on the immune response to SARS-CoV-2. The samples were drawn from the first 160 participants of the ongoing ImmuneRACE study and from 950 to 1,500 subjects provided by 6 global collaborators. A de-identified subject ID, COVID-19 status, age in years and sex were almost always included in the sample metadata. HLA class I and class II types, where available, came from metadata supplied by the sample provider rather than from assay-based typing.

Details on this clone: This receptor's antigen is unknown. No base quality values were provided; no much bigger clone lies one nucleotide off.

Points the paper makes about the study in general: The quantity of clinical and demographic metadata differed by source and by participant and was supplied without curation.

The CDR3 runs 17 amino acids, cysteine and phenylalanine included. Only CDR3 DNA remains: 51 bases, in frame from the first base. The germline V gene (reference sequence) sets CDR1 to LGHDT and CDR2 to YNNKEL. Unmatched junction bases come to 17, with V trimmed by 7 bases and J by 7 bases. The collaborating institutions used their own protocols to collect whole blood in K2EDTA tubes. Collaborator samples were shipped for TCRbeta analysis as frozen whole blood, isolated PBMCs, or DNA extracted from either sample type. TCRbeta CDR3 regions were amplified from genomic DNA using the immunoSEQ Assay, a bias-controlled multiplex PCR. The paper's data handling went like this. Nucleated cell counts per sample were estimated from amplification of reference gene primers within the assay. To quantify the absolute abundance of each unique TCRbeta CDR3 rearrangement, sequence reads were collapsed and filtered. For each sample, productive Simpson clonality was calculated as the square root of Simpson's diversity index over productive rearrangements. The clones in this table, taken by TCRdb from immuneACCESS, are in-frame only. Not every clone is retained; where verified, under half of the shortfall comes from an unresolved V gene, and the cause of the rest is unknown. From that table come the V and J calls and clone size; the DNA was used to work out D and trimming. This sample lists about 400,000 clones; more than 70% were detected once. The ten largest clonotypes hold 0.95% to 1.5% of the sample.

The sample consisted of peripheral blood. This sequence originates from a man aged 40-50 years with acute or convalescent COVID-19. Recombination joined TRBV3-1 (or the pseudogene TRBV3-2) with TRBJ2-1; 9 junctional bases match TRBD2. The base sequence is TGTGCCAGCACCATTGTCCCGGGACTAAGCGGGGGGAATGAGCAGTTCTTC. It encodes CASTIVPGLSGGNEQFF.